This passage covers 9 T cell receptor beta chains from one sample sequenced in a study of blood T cell repertoires in COVID-19. TCRdb's table, derived via immunoSEQ multiplex PCR, lists solely in-frame clones and lacks some. The sample has hundreds of thousands of clones, around 84% seen once. Sequencing input: PBMCs or T cells enriched from blood (not recorded which). The receptors shown here come from a young man who had recovered from COVID-19.

The J gene is TRBJ2-1, the V gene TRBV12-5; the match to TRBD2 covers 9 bases. Germline values: CDR1 LGHNT, CDR2 FRNRAP. The CDR3 is 16 amino acids. Germline trimming cut 7 bases from V and 1 base from J; bases unmatched to any gene: 8. The CDR3 coding sequence is TGTGCTAGTGCCAGGCCTACTAGCGGGTCCTACAATGAGCAGTTCTTC. Protein sequence: CASARPTSGSYNEQFF.

V is TRBV27 and J is TRBJ1-3, with D perhaps TRBD1 (6 bases). This CDR3 has 18 amino acids. The germline CDR1 and CDR2 sequences are MNHEY and SMNVEV (reference sequence). V lost 3 bases, J lost 0 bases, and 18 bases lay in between. CDR3 DNA sequence: TGTGCCAGCAGTTTTAGATATCAGGGACACCCCTCTGGAAACACCATATATTTT. This encodes CASSFRYQGHPSGNTIYF.

The chain links TRBV25-1 to TRBJ1-6; TRBD1 might be the D (5 bases). The germline V and J ends were trimmed by 4 bases and 7 bases, with 20 bases remaining between them. The germline V gene has CDR1 MGHDK and CDR2 SYGVNS. The CDR3 contains 17 residues. The CDR3 DNA reads TGTGCCAGCAGTGCTCCAGGGACTTGGGGGAAGAATTCACCCCTCCACTTT. This gives the protein CASSAPGTWGKNSPLHF.

This clone was detected a few times. The chain carries TRBV4-2 and TRBJ2-7; TRBD2 matches at 13 bases. CDR1 is LGHNA, CDR2 YNFKEQ, per germline. The CDR3 extends over 17 amino acids. The trim removed 0 bases at V and 5 bases at J, leaving 7 bases unmatched. The CDR3 DNA is TGTGCCAGCAGCCAAGAACTAGCGGGAGGGCCAATGCACGAGCAGTACTTC. It encodes CASSQELAGGPMHEQYF.

The rearrangement joins TRBV9 to TRBJ2-3, with a tentative D call TRBD2 (6 bases). Germline-derived CDR1 and CDR2 are SGDLS and YYNGEE. Trimming removed 3 bases at V and 2 bases at J, with 7 bases between. This CDR3 contains 13 residues. CDR3 loop: CASSGTTTDTQYF. Written as DNA, the CDR3 is TGTGCCAGCAGCGGGACTACCACAGATACGCAGTATTTT.

The chain is built from TRBV19 and TRBJ2-4; 8 bases are shared with TRBD1. The J segment lost 9 bases and the V segment lost 5 bases, leaving 3 bases of the junction unmatched. CDR3 size: 12 residues. Per germline, CDR1 LNHDA and CDR2 SQIVND (reference sequence). CDR3 DNA: TGTGCCAGTAGTGTACAGGGGGGCATTCAGTACTTC. It specifies CASSVQGGIQYF. Looking up the rest from reference TRBV19 and TRBJ2-4 gives the full variable domain: DGGITQSPKYLFRKEGQNVTLSCEQNLNHDAMYWYRQDPGQGLRLIYYSQIVNDFQKGDIAEGYSVSREKKESFPLTVTSAQKNPTAFYLCASSVQGGIQYFGAGTRLSVL.

The rearrangement uses TRBV9 and TRBJ1-3; D ambiguous. Germline V gives CDR1 SGDLS, CDR2 YYNGEE. This CDR3 is built from 15 residues. Trimming left V 0 bases short and J 7 bases short, with 14 bases between. Here the CDR3 reads CASSVDIQAPNTIYF. In nucleotides, the CDR3 is TGTGCCAGCAGCGTAGATATCCAGGCCCCGAACACCATATATTTT.

This chain uses TRBV6-5 with TRBJ2-2, with TRBD2 matching 11 bases. Trimming at V came to 8 bases and at J to 3 bases, leaving 5 bases not matched to a gene. The CDR3 has 15 residues. In germline, CDR1 is MNHEY, CDR2 SVGAGI. The CDR3 coding sequence is TGTGCCAGCGAGAGGACTAGCGGGTACACCGGGGAGCTGTTTTTT. The encoded protein is CASERTSGYTGELFF.

J is TRBJ2-5 and V is TRBV9; maybe TRBD1 (5 bases). This CDR3 is built from 16 residues. Germline V gives CDR1 SGDLS, CDR2 YYNGEE. V lost 4 bases, J lost 4 bases, and 20 bases lay in between. The CDR3 coding sequence is TGTGCCAGCAGCCCGAGAGACAGTCCCAATGGAGAGACCCAGTACTTC. Translating it yields CASSPRDSPNGETQYF.